This TCR beta chain was documented in a study of blood T cell dynamics during melanoma immunotherapy. Trimming shortened V by 8 bases and J by 0 bases, and 14 bases separated the two germline ends. The CDR3 loop spans 15 amino acids. The V gene's germline CDR1 is WSHSY and CDR2 SAAADI. Time point defined: week 3, after first cycle of checkpoint inhibitor. Here immunoSEQ multiplex PCR was the method, and the copy in TCRdb shows in-frame clones only, minus some. The table records some 11,000 clones, around 90% of them present only once. The TCR sequence derives from a human donor with melanoma. The genes are TRBV10-2 and TRBJ1-3; D perhaps matches TRBD1 (6 bases). The specimen was blood, collected from a patient treated with checkpoint blockade. The CDR3: CASAPGGASGNTIYF. The CDR3 nucleotides read TGCGCCAGCGCACCCGGGGGGGCCTCTGGAAACACCATATATTTT.